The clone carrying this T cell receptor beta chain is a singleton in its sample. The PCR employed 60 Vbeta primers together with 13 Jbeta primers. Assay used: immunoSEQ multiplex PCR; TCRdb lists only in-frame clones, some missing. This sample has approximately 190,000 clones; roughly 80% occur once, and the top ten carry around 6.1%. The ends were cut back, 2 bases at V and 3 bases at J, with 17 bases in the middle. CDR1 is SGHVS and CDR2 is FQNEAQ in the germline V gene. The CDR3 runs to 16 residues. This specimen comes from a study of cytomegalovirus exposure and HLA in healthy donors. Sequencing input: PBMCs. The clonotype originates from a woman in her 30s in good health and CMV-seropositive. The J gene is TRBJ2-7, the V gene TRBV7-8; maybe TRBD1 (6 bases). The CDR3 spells CASSLTPGAADYEQYF. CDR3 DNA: TGTGCCAGCAGCTTAACCCCAGGGGCCGCCGACTACGAGCAGTACTTC. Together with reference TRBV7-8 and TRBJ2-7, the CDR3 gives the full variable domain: GAGVSQSPRYKVAKRGQDVALRCDPISGHVSLFWYQQALGQGPEFLTYFQNEAQLDKSGLPSDRFFAERPEGSVSTLKIQRTQQEDSAVYLCASSLTPGAADYEQYFGPGTRLTVT.